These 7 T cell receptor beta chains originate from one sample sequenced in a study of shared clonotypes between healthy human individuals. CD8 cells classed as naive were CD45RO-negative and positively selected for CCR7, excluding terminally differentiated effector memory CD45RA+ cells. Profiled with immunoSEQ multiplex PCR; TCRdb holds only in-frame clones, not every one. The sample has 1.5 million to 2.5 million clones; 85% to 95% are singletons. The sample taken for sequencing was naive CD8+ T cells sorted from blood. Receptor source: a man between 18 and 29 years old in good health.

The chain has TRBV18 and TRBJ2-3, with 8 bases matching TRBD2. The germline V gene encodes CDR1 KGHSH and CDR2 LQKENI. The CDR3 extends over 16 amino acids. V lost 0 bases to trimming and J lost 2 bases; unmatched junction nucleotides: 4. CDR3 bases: TGTGCCAGCTCACCACCGATAGCGGGGATCACAGATACGCAGTATTTT. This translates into CASSPPIAGITDTQYF.

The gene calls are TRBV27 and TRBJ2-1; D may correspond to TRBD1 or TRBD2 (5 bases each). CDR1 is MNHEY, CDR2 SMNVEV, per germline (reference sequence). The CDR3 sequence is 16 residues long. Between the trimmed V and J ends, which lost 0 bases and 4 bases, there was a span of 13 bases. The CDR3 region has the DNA TGTGCCAGCAGTTTATCCTTCGGGGCACATTACAATGAGCAGTTCTTC. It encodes CASSLSFGAHYNEQFF.

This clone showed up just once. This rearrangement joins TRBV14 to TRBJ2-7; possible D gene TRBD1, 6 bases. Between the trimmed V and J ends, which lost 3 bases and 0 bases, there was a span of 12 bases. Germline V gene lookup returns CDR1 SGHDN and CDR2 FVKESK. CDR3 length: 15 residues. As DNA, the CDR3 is TGTGCCAGCAGCCAGTATCAGGGGCCCTCCTACGAGCAGTACTTC. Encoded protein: CASSQYQGPSYEQYF. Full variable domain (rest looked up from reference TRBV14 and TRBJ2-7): EAGVTQFPSHSVIEKGQTVTLRCDPISGHDNLYWYRRVMGKEIKFLLHFVKESKQDESGMPNNRFLAERTGGTYSTLKVQPAELEDSGVYFCASSQYQGPSYEQYFGPGTRLTVT.

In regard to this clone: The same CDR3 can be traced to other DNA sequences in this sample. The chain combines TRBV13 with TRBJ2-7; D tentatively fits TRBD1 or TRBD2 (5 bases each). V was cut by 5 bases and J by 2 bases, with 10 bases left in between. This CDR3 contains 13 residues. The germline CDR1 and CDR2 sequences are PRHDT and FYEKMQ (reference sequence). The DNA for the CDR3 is TGTGCCAGCAGCCTGGGACGGACCTACGAGCAGTACTTC. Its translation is CASSLGRTYEQYF.

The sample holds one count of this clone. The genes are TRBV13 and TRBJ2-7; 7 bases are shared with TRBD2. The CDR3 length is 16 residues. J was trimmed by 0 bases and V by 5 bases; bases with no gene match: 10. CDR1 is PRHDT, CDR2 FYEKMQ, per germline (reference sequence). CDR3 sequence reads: CASSDGTGLSSYEQYF. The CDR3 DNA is TGTGCCAGCAGCGACGGGACGGGACTAAGCTCCTACGAGCAGTACTTC.

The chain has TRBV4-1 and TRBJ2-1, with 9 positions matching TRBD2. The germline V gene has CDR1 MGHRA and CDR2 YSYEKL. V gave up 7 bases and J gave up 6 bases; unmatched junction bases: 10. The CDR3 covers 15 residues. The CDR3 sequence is CASTPRGAGGNEQFF. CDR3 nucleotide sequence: TGCGCCAGCACCCCAAGGGGAGCGGGGGGCAATGAGCAGTTCTTC.

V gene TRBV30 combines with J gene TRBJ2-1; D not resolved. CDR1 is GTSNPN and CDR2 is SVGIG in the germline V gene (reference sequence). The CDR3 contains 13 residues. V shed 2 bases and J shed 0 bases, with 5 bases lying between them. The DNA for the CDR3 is TGTGCCTGGAGTCTATCCTCCTACAATGAGCAGTTCTTC. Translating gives CAWSLSSYNEQFF.